This is a list of T cell receptor beta chains from one sample in a study of CD4 T cells in relation to SARS-CoV-2 and coronaviruses. Produced via immunoSEQ multiplex PCR; TCRdb's table is partial and in-frame only. Of about 68,000 clones in the sample, 90% to 95% were seen once. Sample: naive CD4+ T cells from PBMCs. Receptors originate from a human donor in good health. Each CDR3 is given with its conserved first and last residue. D genes are given only for firm matches. Clone size appears in some rows only: once, few, many, or a class for an expanded clone.

J gene,clone size,D gene,V gene,CDR3 DNA,CDR3 protein
TRBJ2-3,NA,TRBD2,TRBV4-1,TGCGCCAGCAGCCAAGGAGTAAGCGGCGGGAGCTTGCCAGATACGCAGTATTTT,CASSQGVSGGSLPDTQYF
TRBJ2-5,once,TRBD2,TRBV5-4,TGTGCCAGCAGCTTCCTGACACGACTAGCGGGAGAAGAGACCCAGTACTTC,CASSFLTRLAGEETQYF
TRBJ2-1,NA,NA,TRBV3-1/TRBV3-2,TGTGCCAGCAGCCAAGAAAATGAGCAGTTCTTC,CASSQENEQFF
TRBJ2-5,NA,TRBD1,TRBV12-5,TGTGCTAGTGGTAACGGACAGGTCAGGAGAGAGACCCAGTACTTC,CASGNGQVRRETQYF
TRBJ1-6,NA,NA,TRBV27,TGTGCCAGCAGTTACAGGGCGTATAATTCACCCCTCCACTTT,CASSYRAYNSPLHF
TRBJ1-4,NA,NA,TRBV24-1,TGTGCCACCAGTGATCCAGGCCAAGGGGGTGAAAAACTGTTTTTT,CATSDPGQGGEKLFF
TRBJ2-7,NA,TRBD1,TRBV28,TGTGCCAGCAGTCCCCAGACAGGGGCCTACGAGCAGTACTTC,CASSPQTGAYEQYF
TRBJ2-7,NA,NA,TRBV6-1,TGTGCCAGCAGTGAACGGGGCTCCGAGCAGTACTTC,CASSERGSEQYF
TRBJ2-5,NA,NA,TRBV2,TGTGCCAGCAGTGGGGGTAGCTCGCAGCGGCAAGAGACCCAGTACTTC,CASSGGSSQRQETQYF
TRBJ1-4,NA,NA,TRBV6-1,TGTGCCAGCAGTGAACAGCCAAGCGCAACTAATGAAAAACTGTTTTTT,CASSEQPSATNEKLFF
TRBJ2-2,once,NA,TRBV5-4,TGTGCCAGCAGCATCCGGGACAAGGACACCGGGGAGCTGTTTTTT,CASSIRDKDTGELFF
TRBJ1-5,NA,NA,TRBV7-2,TGTGCCAGCAGCTTAGGCGGGCGCCCTGCGGATCAGCCCCAGCATTTT,CASSLGGRPADQPQHF
TRBJ2-3,once,TRBD2,TRBV3-1/TRBV3-2,TGTGCCAGCAGCCAACGGGGGGGCGGAGTCTTTAGCCCAGATACGCAGTATTTT,CASSQRGGGVFSPDTQYF
TRBJ1-1,NA,NA,TRBV11-2,TGTGCCAGCAGCTTCCACGGGGTTTACGAGAACACTGAAGCTTTCTTT,CASSFHGVYENTEAFF
TRBJ2-5,NA,NA,TRBV11-2,TGTGCCAGCAGCTTAGATGGAGGCAGGGGCTGGGGCGAGACCCAGTACTTC,CASSLDGGRGWGETQYF
TRBJ2-6,NA,TRBD1,TRBV11-3,TGTGCCAGCAGCCCTGGACAGGGGGCCACTGGGGCCAACGTCCTGACTTTC,CASSPGQGATGANVLTF
TRBJ1-1,once,NA,TRBV7-3,TGTGCCAGCAGCTTAACGGGGGGTCCCACTGAAGCTTTCTTT,CASSLTGGPTEAFF
TRBJ2-7,NA,NA,TRBV9,TGTGCCAGCAGCACCCTGACTAGTACCCACGAGCAGTACTTC,CASSTLTSTHEQYF
TRBJ2-5,NA,NA,TRBV4-2,TGTGCCAGCAGCCCACCGGCGGTGGAGACCCAGTACTTC,CASSPPAVETQYF